The 30 T cell receptor beta chains given below trace back to one sample, sequenced in a study of T-cell memory formation after mild COVID-19. TCRdb passed the 5' RACE reads through MiXCR, listing each CDR3 protein once. The sample yields about 210,000 distinct CDR3 sequences, about 11% seen once. Material for sequencing was PBMCs or a T cell subset sorted from them (not recorded which). Receptors originate from a man aged 18 to 35 who had mild COVID-19 (a few samples of this study predate the infection). Cell type and time point are not known.

This clonotype came up a few times. The chain recombines TRBV21-1 with TRBJ2-7; TRBD1, the table's D call, lacks a check against the DNA. TRBV21-1 is tagged as a pseudogene. This CDR3 spans 16 amino acids. For the CDR3, the DNA is TGTGCCAGCAGCAAAAGGGGACAGGGGGCGTTAGGCGAGCAGTACGTC. It is translated as CASSKRGQGALGEQYV.

CDR3 DNA: TGTGCCAGCAGCTTTGTCGGGTACACTGAAGCTTTCTTT. Translated, it gives CASSFVGYTEAFF. The V and J genes are TRBV7-9 and TRBJ1-1; D is unclear. CDR1 SEHNR and CDR2 FQNEAQ come from the germline V gene (reference sequence). V dropped 3 bases and J dropped 3 bases, with 8 bases sitting between them. This CDR3 region has 13 residues.

This rearrangement joins TRBV2 to TRBJ1-4; weak D call: TRBD1 (5 bases). CDR3 size: 15 residues. V dropped 5 bases and J dropped 8 bases, with 18 bases sitting between them. The germline gives CDR1 SNHLY, CDR2 FYNNEI. Here the CDR3 reads CASSPHLKEGEKLFF. CDR3 nucleotides: TGTGCCAGCAGTCCCCACCTAAAGGAGGGGGAAAAACTGTTTTTT. Using reference TRBV2 and TRBJ1-4 for the parts outside the CDR3, the full variable domain is EPEVTQTPSHQVTQMGQEVILRCVPISNHLYFYWYRQILGQKVEFLVSFYNNEISEKSEIFDDQFSVERPDGSNFTLKIRSTKLEDSAMYFCASSPHLKEGEKLFFGSGTQLSVL.

Only a few counts were recorded for this clonotype. The chain recombines TRBV15 with TRBJ2-2; weak D call: TRBD1 (6 bases). The CDR3 runs 15 residues. V shed 0 bases and J shed 5 bases, with 10 bases lying between them. CDR1 and CDR2 (germline): LNHNV, YYDKDF (reference sequence). As DNA, the CDR3 is TGTGCCACCAGCAGAGATAGGGACATTACCGGGGAGCTGTTTTTT. As protein: CATSRDRDITGELFF.

The chain carries TRBV7-2 and TRBJ2-5; a possible D gene is TRBD1 (5 bases). The germline CDR1 and CDR2 sequences are SGHTA and FQGNSA. The germline V and J ends were trimmed by 6 bases and 4 bases, with 18 bases remaining between them. This CDR3 spans 15 amino acids. The CDR3 here is CASRYTGQGGETQYF. Here the CDR3 DNA reads TGTGCCAGCAGGTACACTGGGCAGGGCGGAGAGACCCAGTACTTC.

The chain has TRBV4-1 and TRBJ1-2, with 9 bases matching TRBD1. The CDR3 runs 18 residues. After removal of 1 base from V and 0 bases from J, the junction contained 9 bases not matched to a gene. Germline lookup yields CDR1 MGHRA and CDR2 YSYEKL. CDR3 bases: TGCGCCAGCAGCCAAGGAGGACAGGGGAGACGAGCTAACTATGGCTACACCTTC. This translates into CASSQGGQGRRANYGYTF.

This rearrangement joins TRBV6-2 or TRBV6-3 to TRBJ1-2; no reliable D call. The CDR3 spans 12 residues. The V gene's germline CDR1 is MNHEY and CDR2 SVGEGT. V was pared by 2 bases and J by 8 bases, with 9 bases between. The CDR3 nucleotides read TGTGCCAGCAGTTACAGGGAGAGCGGCTACACCTTC. Its protein product is CASSYRESGYTF.

This clonotype was seen only a few times. This chain links TRBV5-6 with TRBJ2-2, with a tentative D call TRBD1 (6 bases). CDR1 and CDR2 (germline): SGHDT, YYEEEE. CDR3 length: 15 residues. V lost 4 bases and J 6 bases, leaving 16 bases between the germline ends. The DNA for the CDR3 is TGTGCCAGCAGCCTTAACAGGGAGTTATCCGGGGAGCTGTTTTTT. Protein product: CASSLNRELSGELFF.

The rearrangement joins TRBV5-1 to TRBJ2-7, with 8 bases identical to TRBD2. The CDR3 spans 15 residues. CDR1 is SGHRS, CDR2 YFSETQ, per germline. V lost 4 bases to trimming and J lost 3 bases; unmatched junction nucleotides: 9. The CDR3 region has the DNA TGCGCCAGCAGCCCGGGGGGGGCCCTCGACTACGAGCAGTACTTC. Translation gives CASSPGGALDYEQYF.

This clonotype was detected a few times. The genes are TRBV20-1 and TRBJ1-5; 12 bases map to TRBD1. This CDR3 region has 14 residues. CDR1 and CDR2 from the germline V gene are DFQATT and SNEGSKA (reference sequence). Trimming at V came to 3 bases and at J to 6 bases, leaving 3 bases not matched to a gene. As DNA, the CDR3 is TGCAGTGCTAGCCGGGACAGGGGGCCTCAGCCCCAGCATTTT. Protein sequence: CSASRDRGPQPQHF.

This rearrangement joins TRBV12-3 or TRBV12-4 to TRBJ2-7, with TRBD1 as a possible D gene (6 bases). The CDR3 spans 14 residues. The V end lost 6 bases, the J end lost 1 base, and 13 bases lay between the germline ends. The CDR3 coding sequence is TGTGCCAGCAGGGGGACAAGCATATCCTACGAGCAGTACTTC. Translating gives CASRGTSISYEQYF.

The rearrangement uses TRBV20-1 and TRBJ1-2; no clear D. Germline CDR1 and CDR2: DFQATT and SNEGSKA (reference sequence). V dropped 6 bases and J dropped 2 bases, with 16 bases sitting between them. The CDR3 runs 14 residues. This CDR3 is CSAFPVGSNYGYTF. The CDR3 DNA is TGCAGTGCCTTCCCGGTCGGCAGCAACTATGGCTACACCTTC.

The chain has TRBV28 and TRBJ2-7; maybe TRBD1 (5 bases). Germline V CDR1 and CDR2: MDHEN, SYDVKM. The length of the CDR3 is 14 residues. The CDR3 sequence: CGLARVGRFSEQYV. The CDR3 DNA sequence: TGTGGTCTGGCCCGCGTGGGGCGTTTCAGCGAGCAGTACGTC.

V gene TRBV27 combines with J gene TRBJ2-1, with 10 bases that match TRBD1. Per germline, CDR1 MNHEY and CDR2 SMNVEV (reference sequence). The J segment lost 3 bases and the V segment lost 5 bases, leaving 7 bases of the junction unmatched. This CDR3 contains 16 residues. CDR3 sequence (DNA): TGTGCCAGCAGTCCATGGGACAGGGGTTACTACAATGAGCAGTTCTTC. Translated, it gives CASSPWDRGYYNEQFF.

This clonotype has only a few counts. The CDR3 DNA is TGTGCCATCAGTGATGGTAGCGGGGGGGCCTACTACAATGAGCAGTTCTTC. Translating it yields CAISDGSGGAYYNEQFF. The chain recombines TRBV10-3 with TRBJ2-1; 11 bases fit TRBD2. The ends lost 3 bases at V and 3 bases at J; junction bases unmatched: 7. Germline V gives CDR1 ENHRY, CDR2 SYGVKD. The CDR3 loop spans 17 amino acids.

This clonotype was observed a few times. The rearrangement links TRBV11-2 to TRBJ1-5; no firm D call. Trimming stripped 2 bases from V and 4 bases from J, with 12 bases between. Per germline, CDR1 SGHAT and CDR2 FQNNGV. The CDR3 spans 15 residues. The CDR3, as DNA: TGTGCCAGCAGCTTAAACCGGGAGAGAAATCAGCCCCAGCATTTT. Translation: CASSLNRERNQPQHF.

This clonotype was seen only a few times. The rearrangement links TRBV6-5 to TRBJ1-6, with D unclear. Deletions cut 3 bases from V and 7 bases from J, with 13 bases between. This CDR3 is 15 amino acids long. Germline V gene sequence: CDR1 MNHEY, CDR2 SVGAGI. The CDR3 sequence is CASSYRDTGNSPLHF. The CDR3, as DNA: TGTGCCAGCAGTTATCGAGACACGGGGAATTCACCCCTCCACTTT.

V gene TRBV7-3 combines with J gene TRBJ2-3; 10 nucleotides align to TRBD2. Germline V gene sequence: CDR1 SGHTA, CDR2 FQGTGA. Losses at the gene ends were 0 bases for V and 2 bases for J; bases not matched to a gene: 8. The CDR3 runs to 18 residues. The CDR3 spells CASSLTPTSGGVTDTQYF. The CDR3 DNA reads as TGTGCCAGCAGCTTAACACCCACGAGCGGGGGGGTCACAGATACGCAGTATTTT.

The chain employs TRBV20-1 and TRBJ2-7; 8 nucleotides agree with TRBD1. V shed 8 bases and J 3 bases; nucleotides not matched to a gene: 12. Germline V gene lookup returns CDR1 DFQATT and CDR2 SNEGSKA (reference sequence). CDR3 length: 14 amino acids. CDR3 sequence reads: CSPSTGGAGYEQYV. As DNA, the CDR3 is TGCAGTCCTTCCACAGGGGGAGCCGGCTACGAGCAGTACGTC.

This clonotype was detected many times. The rearrangement joins TRBV5-1 to TRBJ2-3, with TRBD2 matching over 13 bases. Germline V gene lookup returns CDR1 SGHRS and CDR2 YFSETQ. The CDR3 is made up of 16 amino acids. After removal of 4 bases from V and 0 bases from J, the junction contained 2 bases not matched to a gene. The CDR3 sequence is CASSPGLAGSTDTQYF. The CDR3 DNA sequence: TGCGCCAGCAGCCCGGGACTAGCGGGAAGCACAGATACGCAGTATTTT.

The chain links TRBV6-6 to TRBJ2-3; 8 bases fit TRBD1. The germline gives CDR1 MNHNY, CDR2 SVGAGI (reference sequence). The CDR3 extends over 15 amino acids. V lost 5 bases, J lost 6 bases, and 10 bases stayed unmatched. This chain's CDR3 is CASSTAGTGIDTQYF. The CDR3 DNA sequence: TGTGCCAGCAGTACGGCCGGGACAGGTATCGATACGCAGTATTTT.

There are many counts of this clonotype. The CDR3 coding sequence is TGTGCCAGCAGCTTAGCGCCGCCGAGGTCGACAGGAACTGGGGCCAACGTCCTGACTTTC. It encodes CASSLAPPRSTGTGANVLTF. The chain combines TRBV7-2 with TRBJ2-6, with D possibly being TRBD1 (6 bases). Trimming took off 0 bases at V and 2 bases at J, with 20 bases between the two ends. Germline V CDR1 and CDR2: SGHTA, FQGNSA. This CDR3 region has 20 residues.

This clonotype was picked up a small number of times. The chain is built from TRBV5-1 and TRBJ1-1; TRBD1 matches 7 bases. The CDR3 is 14 amino acids. The ends lost 4 bases at V and 1 base at J; junction bases unmatched: 4. Germline V CDR1 and CDR2: SGHRS, YFSETQ. Here the CDR3 DNA reads TGCGCCAGCAGCGTTAGGGGGCAGAACACTGAAGCTTTCTTT. Protein product: CASSVRGQNTEAFF.

The table lists this clonotype with a few counts. The V call is TRBV5-1, the J call TRBJ2-7; tentative D call: TRBD1 (5 bases). Germline lookup yields CDR1 SGHRS and CDR2 YFSETQ. Trimming stripped 4 bases from V and 3 bases from J, with 17 bases between. The length of the CDR3 is 15 residues. CDR3: CASSPRQSTLYEQYF. The CDR3, as DNA: TGCGCCAGCAGCCCAAGACAGAGTACCCTCTACGAGCAGTACTTC.

This clonotype was seen ten or more times. V gene TRBV7-2 combines with J gene TRBJ2-4, with 9 bases aligning to TRBD1. CDR3 length: 14 residues. The V and J ends lost 5 bases and 8 bases, in that order; junction bases with no gene match: 7. Per germline, CDR1 SGHTA and CDR2 FQGNSA. CDR3 protein: CASSEGTGLYIQYF. DNA of the CDR3: TGTGCCAGCAGCGAAGGGACAGGGTTATACATTCAGTACTTC.

This clonotype has just a few counts. This chain links TRBV4-3 with TRBJ2-7; TRBD1 agrees at 7 bases. J lost 2 bases, V lost 1 base, and 5 bases had no gene match. This CDR3 contains 15 residues. Germline-derived CDR1 and CDR2 are LGHNA and YSLEER. The CDR3 coding sequence is TGCGCCAGCAGCCAAGGAAGGGACAGCCCCTACGAGCAGTACTTC. Amino acids: CASSQGRDSPYEQYF.

The V and J genes are TRBV5-6 and TRBJ1-1; D gene ambiguous. This CDR3 is 15 amino acids long. V was shortened by 4 bases and J by 4 bases, with 17 bases between the two germline ends. The V gene's germline CDR1 is SGHDT and CDR2 YYEEEE. CDR3 in amino acids: CASSPRYYWGTEAFF. The CDR3 coding sequence is TGTGCCAGCAGCCCGCGGTACTACTGGGGCACTGAAGCTTTCTTT.

This clonotype was seen ten or more times. The chain couples TRBV5-1 to TRBJ2-2; no clear D. Per germline, CDR1 SGHRS and CDR2 YFSETQ. Trimming removed 2 bases from V and 7 bases from J, with 12 bases in between. The CDR3 totals 14 residues. In nucleotides, the CDR3 is TGCGCCAGCAGCTTTTCACGGCAAGACGGGGAGCTGTTTTTT. Translated, it gives CASSFSRQDGELFF. The full variable domain, in which reference TRBV5-1 and TRBJ2-2 provide the parts outside the CDR3, is KAGVTQTPRYLIKTRGQQVTLSCSPISGHRSVSWYQQTPGQGLQFLFEYFSETQRNKGNFPGRFSGRQFSNSRSEMNVSTLELGDSALYLCASSFSRQDGELFFGEGSRLTVL.

This clonotype was counted at least ten times. The chain recombines TRBV7-2 with TRBJ1-1; D is uncertain. Germline V gene lookup returns CDR1 SGHTA and CDR2 FQGNSA. This CDR3 is built from 22 residues. Trimming stripped 5 bases from V and 5 bases from J, with 39 bases between. CDR3 residues: CASSINYLWNKRTSRIRTEAFF. The CDR3 DNA follows: TGTGCCAGCAGCATAAACTACCTATGGAACAAAAGGACCAGCAGGATACGGACTGAAGCTTTCTTT.

This clonotype was observed many times. The CDR3 DNA follows: TGCGCCAGCAGCAGCGGTCCAGACTCACCCCTCCACTTT. Translated, it gives CASSSGPDSPLHF. The chain recombines TRBV4-1 with TRBJ1-6; D gene unclear. The length of the CDR3 is 13 residues. The germline gives CDR1 MGHRA, CDR2 YSYEKL. Trimming pared 5 bases from V and 10 bases from J, leaving 12 bases between.